This is a list of T cell receptor beta chains from one sample in a study of cytomegalovirus exposure and HLA in healthy donors. Clones were sequenced by immunoSEQ multiplex PCR, and TCRdb holds only the in-frame ones, with some missing. The sample contains 150,000 to 180,000 clones, 80% of which appear only once. The sequenced material came from PBMCs. Source of these receptors: a man aged 30 to 45 in good health and CMV-seropositive. CDR3s include the opening cysteine and the closing phenylalanine or tryptophan. A D gene is named only where the DNA matches it firmly. Clone size, where shown, is once, few, many, or a class for clones that have expanded.

TRBV28	TRBJ2-7	TRBD2	-	CASERIAGGPHEQYF	TGTGCCAGCGAGAGGATAGCGGGAGGGCCCCACGAGCAGTACTTC
TRBV7-3	TRBJ2-1	-	-	CASSLAAGPYNEQFF	TGTGCCAGCAGCTTAGCGGCAGGGCCCTACAATGAGCAGTTCTTC
TRBV19	TRBJ2-6	-	-	CASSTLPEVIASSGANVLTF	TGTGCCAGTAGTACGCTCCCTGAGGTAATAGCAAGCTCTGGGGCCAACGTCCTGACTTTC
TRBV12-5	TRBJ1-2	-	-	CASGAGAYGYTF	TGTGCTAGTGGTGCAGGGGCCTATGGCTACACCTTC
TRBV30	TRBJ1-6	TRBD1	once	CAWSSEGAHSPLHF	TGTGCCTGGAGCTCGGAGGGGGCGCATTCACCCCTCCACTTT
TRBV19	TRBJ2-3	TRBD2	-	CASTTTAGNTQYF	TGTGCCAGTACCACGACAGCGGGGAATACGCAGTATTTT
TRBV19	TRBJ1-5	-	-	CASSLDTSGNQPQHF	TGTGCCAGTAGTCTTGACACTAGCGGCAATCAGCCCCAGCATTTT
TRBV9	TRBJ2-2	-	-	CASSPPGVGNTGELFF	TGTGCCAGCAGCCCCCCAGGGGTGGGGAACACCGGGGAGCTGTTTTTT
TRBV7-2	TRBJ2-3	-	-	CASSQVGTDTQYF	TGTGCCAGCAGCCAGGTGGGCACAGATACGCAGTATTTT
TRBV7-9	TRBJ2-3	TRBD1	once	CARSDREDTQYF	TGTGCCAGATCGGACAGGGAAGATACGCAGTATTTT
TRBV6-6	TRBJ1-4	-	-	CASMERGGTADEKLFF	TGTGCCTCAATGGAAAGGGGGGGGACCGCCGATGAAAAACTGTTTTTT
TRBV30	TRBJ2-1	-	-	CAWRDDTGRYNEQFF	TGTGCCTGGAGGGATGACACCGGGAGATACAATGAGCAGTTCTTC
TRBV27	TRBJ2-3	-	few	CASRTSTDTQYF	TGTGCCAGCCGGACTAGCACAGATACGCAGTATTTT
TRBV7-2	TRBJ2-1	TRBD1	-	CASSFSTGNEQFF	TGTGCCAGCAGCTTTTCGACAGGGAATGAGCAGTTCTTC
TRBV5-6	TRBJ2-5	TRBD1	-	CASSSWTGLRETQYF	TGTGCCAGCAGCTCCTGGACAGGGCTAAGGGAGACCCAGTACTTC
TRBV7-8	TRBJ1-5	-	-	CASSVQGNQPQHF	TGTGCCAGCAGCGTACAGGGAAATCAGCCCCAGCATTTT
TRBV15	TRBJ1-1	TRBD1	-	CATSSRQGGTEAFF	TGTGCCACCAGCTCCCGACAGGGGGGCACTGAAGCTTTCTTT
TRBV14	TRBJ2-1	TRBD2	few	CASTPYSGIEQFF	TGTGCCAGCACCCCATATAGCGGGATTGAGCAGTTCTTC
TRBV4-2	TRBJ2-1	TRBD2	-	CASSHGLANNEQFF	TGTGCCAGCAGCCACGGACTAGCGAACAATGAGCAGTTCTTC
TRBV7-8	TRBJ2-7	TRBD2	-	CASSFGGSSYEQYF	TGTGCCAGCAGCTTTGGCGGGAGCTCCTACGAGCAGTACTTC
TRBV4-2	TRBJ2-1	-	-	CASSRAGPGSDNEQFF	TGTGCCAGCAGCCGGGCCGGCCCGGGGTCGGACAATGAGCAGTTCTTC
TRBV29-1	TRBJ2-2	-	-	CSVAGEVMNTGELFF	TGCAGCGTTGCTGGGGAGGTTATGAACACCGGGGAGCTGTTTTTT
TRBV6-6	TRBJ2-2	-	once	CASTQGSAGELFF	TGTGCCAGCACCCAGGGGTCTGCCGGGGAGCTGTTTTTT
TRBV13	TRBJ2-7	-	-	CASSLNPTAYEQYF	TGTGCCAGCAGCTTAAACCCGACAGCCTACGAGCAGTACTTC
TRBV7-9	TRBJ2-5	-	-	CASSQGLGQETQYF	TGTGCCAGCAGCCAGGGGCTGGGGCAAGAGACCCAGTACTTC
TRBV9	TRBJ1-1	-	-	CASSETPHTEAFF	TGTGCCAGCAGCGAGACACCACACACTGAAGCTTTCTTT
TRBV4-2	TRBJ2-1	TRBD2	-	CASSQDSSGKQFF	TGTGCCAGCAGCCAAGATTCCAGCGGGAAGCAGTTCTTC
TRBV7-9	TRBJ1-4	-	-	CSSSWGVANRSEKLFF	TGTTCCAGCAGCTGGGGGGTGGCCAATAGGAGTGAAAAACTGTTTTTT
TRBV6-6	TRBJ2-1	-	once	CASRRGDNHNEQFF	TGTGCCAGCAGACGAGGGGACAACCACAATGAGCAGTTCTTC
TRBV29-1	TRBJ2-3	TRBD1	-	CSVAPRDREDTQYF	TGCAGCGTGGCGCCCCGGGACAGGGAGGATACGCAGTATTTT
TRBV19	TRBJ2-1	TRBD2	-	CASSIRLAGGIYNEQFF	TGTGCCAGTAGTATTCGCCTAGCGGGAGGGATCTACAATGAGCAGTTCTTC
TRBV27	TRBJ1-5	TRBD1	once	CASSTVGQGGNQPQHF	TGTGCCAGCAGTACCGTAGGACAGGGTGGCAATCAGCCCCAGCATTTT
TRBV14	TRBJ2-7	TRBD1	-	CASRLTGGDEQYF	TGTGCCAGCAGACTCACAGGGGGCGACGAGCAGTACTTC
TRBV5-4	TRBJ2-1	TRBD2	-	CASSPTGLAGEDEQFF	TGTGCCAGCAGCCCGACGGGACTAGCGGGAGAGGATGAGCAGTTCTTC
TRBV5-4	TRBJ1-2	-	once	CASSLGGGGNNGYTF	TGTGCCAGCAGCTTGGGGGGGGGTGGGAATAATGGCTACACCTTC
TRBV27	TRBJ2-2	-	-	CASSLRTGELFF	TGTGCCAGCAGTCTTCGTACCGGGGAGCTGTTTTTT
TRBV29-1	TRBJ2-3	-	once	CSVRQVQPQYF	TGCAGCGTTAGACAGGTCCAACCGCAGTATTTT
TRBV13	TRBJ1-2	TRBD1	-	CASSLNRDRTNYGYTF	TGTGCCAGCAGCCTAAACCGGGACAGGACTAACTATGGCTACACCTTC
TRBV10-3	TRBJ2-7	-	-	CAISESQGPGVRSSYEQYF	TGTGCCATCAGTGAGTCCCAGGGCCCGGGAGTGCGGAGCTCCTACGAGCAGTACTTC
TRBV6-5	TRBJ2-7	-	-	CASSYTKTGTYEQYF	TGTGCCAGCAGTTACACCAAGACGGGAACCTACGAGCAGTACTTC
TRBV29-1	TRBJ2-2	-	-	CSVEYRVGNTGELFF	TGCAGCGTTGAGTACAGGGTGGGGAACACCGGGGAGCTGTTTTTT
TRBV28	TRBJ2-2	TRBD1	-	CASSLRDRSPPGELFF	TGTGCCAGCAGTCTACGGGACAGGTCTCCCCCCGGGGAGCTGTTTTTT
TRBV4-1	TRBJ2-5	-	-	CASSLTWIVETQYF	TGCGCCAGCAGCCTGACTTGGATTGTAGAGACCCAGTACTTC
TRBV2	TRBJ1-6	-	-	CASRGRGFLSLHF	TGTGCCAGCAGAGGCAGGGGTTTTCTATCCCTCCACTTT
TRBV6-1	TRBJ1-6	-	few	CASSKDSGSPLHF	TGTGCCAGCAGTAAGGACAGCGGTTCACCCCTCCACTTT
TRBV28	TRBJ2-7	TRBD1	-	CASRGGQGPYEQYF	TGTGCCAGCAGGGGGGGACAGGGCCCCTACGAGCAGTACTTC
TRBV10-2	TRBJ1-5	-	-	CASSESRWSQPQHF	TGCGCCAGCAGTGAGTCTCGGTGGTCTCAGCCCCAGCATTTT
TRBV27	TRBJ2-7	-	-	CASSLLGGSIYEQYF	TGTGCCAGCAGTTTATTAGGGGGAAGCATCTACGAGCAGTACTTC
TRBV29-1	TRBJ2-1	-	few	CSAEVNRAVGNEQFF	TGCAGCGCCGAGGTAAACAGGGCGGTCGGTAATGAGCAGTTCTTC
TRBV28	TRBJ2-2	TRBD2	-	CASSAPGLAGGNTGELFF	TGTGCCAGCAGTGCACCGGGACTAGCGGGAGGGAACACCGGGGAGCTGTTTTTT
TRBV9	TRBJ2-3	TRBD2	-	CASSANSGTSGYTQYF	TGTGCCAGCAGCGCAAACTCCGGGACTAGCGGATATACGCAGTATTTT
TRBV7-3	TRBJ2-1	-	few	CASSTRLDYNEQFF	TGTGCCAGCAGCACGAGACTTGACTACAATGAGCAGTTCTTC
TRBV5-1	TRBJ1-2	TRBD1	-	CASRSDRASWGYTF	TGCGCCAGCAGATCGGACAGGGCCTCGTGGGGCTACACCTTC